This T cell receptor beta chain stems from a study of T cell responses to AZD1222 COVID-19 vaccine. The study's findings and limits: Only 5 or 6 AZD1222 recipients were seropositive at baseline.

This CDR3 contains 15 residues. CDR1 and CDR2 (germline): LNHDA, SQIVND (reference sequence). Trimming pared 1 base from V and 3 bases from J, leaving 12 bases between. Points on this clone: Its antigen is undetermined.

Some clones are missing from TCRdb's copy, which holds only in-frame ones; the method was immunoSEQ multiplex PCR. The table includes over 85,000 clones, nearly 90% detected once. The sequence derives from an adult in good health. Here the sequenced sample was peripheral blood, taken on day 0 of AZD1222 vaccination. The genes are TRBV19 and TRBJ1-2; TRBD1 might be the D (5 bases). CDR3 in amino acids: CASSIGGQGDYGYTF. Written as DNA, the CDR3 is TGTGCCAGTAGTATAGGTGGGCAGGGCGACTATGGCTACACCTTC.